This T cell receptor beta chain was captured in a study of PD-L1 blockade in urothelial cancer. Overall study context: Researchers looked at the blood 3 weeks (second dose) and 6 weeks after treatment began.

Synthetic TCR analog templates were spiked into all PCRs individually. The assay was immunoSEQ multiplex PCR, and TCRdb's table has in-frame clones only and misses some. The table includes roughly 76,000 clones, 85% to 95% detected once. Time point in this sample: peripheral blood 6 weeks after treatment start. Patients in the study were battling locally advanced or metastatic urothelial carcinoma. This CDR3 has 16 residues. Unmatched junction bases numbered 8, after V lost 5 bases and J lost 4 bases. CDR1 and CDR2 (germline): LNHDA, SQIVND (reference sequence). Study observations and caveats: Below-median blood TCR clonality before treatment forecast better survival.

As regards this clone: What it recognizes is unknown.

The receptor was derived from a woman older than 75 with urothelial cancer. This chain uses TRBV19 with TRBJ1-1, with 12 positions matching TRBD1. Specimen: PBMCs, collected around atezolizumab (anti-PD-L1) treatment. CDR3 sequence: CASSPPGTGGGTEAFF. The CDR3 DNA follows: TGTGCCAGTAGTCCCCCCGGGACAGGGGGCGGCACTGAAGCTTTCTTT.